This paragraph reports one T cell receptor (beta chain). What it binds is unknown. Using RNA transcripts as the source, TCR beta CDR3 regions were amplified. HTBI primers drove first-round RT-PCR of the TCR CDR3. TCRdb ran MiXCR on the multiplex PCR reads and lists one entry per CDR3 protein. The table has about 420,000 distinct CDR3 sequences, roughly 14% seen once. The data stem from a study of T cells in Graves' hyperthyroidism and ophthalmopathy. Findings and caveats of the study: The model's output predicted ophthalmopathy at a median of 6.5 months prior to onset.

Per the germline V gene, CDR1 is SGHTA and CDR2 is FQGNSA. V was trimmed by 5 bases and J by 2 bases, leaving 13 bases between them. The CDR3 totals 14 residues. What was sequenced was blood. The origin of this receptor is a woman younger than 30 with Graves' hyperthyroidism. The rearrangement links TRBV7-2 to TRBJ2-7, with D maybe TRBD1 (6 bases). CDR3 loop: CASSEGQNAYEQYF. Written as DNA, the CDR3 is TGTGCCAGCAGCGAAGGACAGAATGCCTACGAGCAGTACTTC.